This TCR beta chain emerged from a study of T cell responses to AZD1222 COVID-19 vaccine. Study-level points and caveats: None of the repertoires were sampled until the peak T cell response had passed. Mostly white British, mostly female donors; authors suggested clonal diversity may be underestimated. At baseline, seropositivity was found in only a handful of AZD1222 recipients. Within unmutated variant regions lay the reported targets of nearly half of spike-specific TCRs.

As to this clone: Its target is unknown.

The CDR3 loop spans 14 amino acids. Germline V gene lookup returns CDR1 SNHLY and CDR2 FYNNEI. Trimming stripped 7 bases from V and 1 base from J, with 11 bases between. Profiling relied on immunoSEQ multiplex PCR, and the TCRdb table lists in-frame clones only, not all of them. The sample contains around 70,000 clones, nearly 90% of which appear only once. The specimen comprised peripheral blood, sampled 28 days after the second AZD1222 dose. This clonotype was sampled from an adult who received the AZD1222 COVID-19 vaccine. The chain uses TRBV2 and TRBJ1-5, with D hard to call. The CDR3 here is CASNYRRSNQPQHF. Written as DNA, the CDR3 is TGTGCCAGCAACTACCGACGGAGCAATCAGCCCCAGCATTTT.